This entry lists 13 T cell receptor beta chains sequenced from one sample in a study of shared clonotypes between healthy human individuals. TCRdb's copy holds only in-frame clones and misses some; the assay was immunoSEQ multiplex PCR. Of about 700,000 clones in the sample, less than 85% were seen once. Source material: memory CD4+ T cells sorted from blood. Subset described: CD45RA-negative fraction. The receptors stem from a woman in her 30s in good health.

The rearrangement joins TRBV18 to TRBJ2-7; D possibly corresponds to TRBD2 (5 bases). The CDR3 loop spans 18 amino acids. The V gene lost 4 bases and the J gene lost 0 bases, with 22 bases spanning the gap. From germline, CDR1 is KGHSH and CDR2 LQKENI. The CDR3 here is CASSRLIRERIGSYEQYF. In nucleotides, the CDR3 is TGTGCCAGCTCACGACTCATCAGAGAGCGGATCGGCTCCTACGAGCAGTACTTC.

V is TRBV7-8 and J is TRBJ1-3; possible D gene TRBD1, 5 bases. CDR3 length equals 17 residues. Germline V CDR1 and CDR2: SGHVS, FQNEAQ. V was clipped by 6 bases and J by 2 bases, with 20 bases between them. CDR3 sequence reads: CASREGLGIEAGNTIYF. The CDR3 DNA follows: TGTGCCAGCAGGGAGGGGTTGGGGATAGAAGCTGGAAACACCATATATTTT.

A few counts support this clone. The sample has other DNA sequences that encode this CDR3 too. The chain uses TRBV7-2 and TRBJ1-1; D call uncertain. Germline V lookup: CDR1 SGHTA, CDR2 FQGNSA. Trimming pared 8 bases from V and 3 bases from J, leaving 13 bases between. The CDR3 loop spans 13 amino acids. CDR3 loop: CASAPQRDTEAFF. DNA of the CDR3: TGTGCCAGCGCTCCACAGCGGGACACTGAAGCTTTCTTT.

Points on this clone: A far more abundant clone sits one base away, making this likely a read error. Other nucleotide sequences in the sample specify the same CDR3. The chain couples TRBV11-2 to TRBJ1-5; 7 nucleotides line up with TRBD1. J lost 2 bases, V lost 5 bases, and 3 bases had no gene match. Germline-derived CDR1 and CDR2 are SGHAT and FQNNGV. The CDR3 is made up of 14 amino acids. The CDR3 DNA reads as TGTGCCAGCAGCCTAACAGGGGGCAATCAGCCCCAGCATTTT. Its protein is CASSLTGGNQPQHF.

The J gene is TRBJ2-7, the V gene TRBV28, with D possibly being TRBD1 or TRBD2 (5 bases each). The V and J ends lost 4 bases and 3 bases respectively, with 16 bases between them. Germline V gene lookup returns CDR1 MDHEN and CDR2 SYDVKM. The CDR3 totals 15 residues. The CDR3: CASSSTGTLFYEQYF. The DNA of the CDR3 is TGTGCCAGCAGTTCGACCGGGACCCTATTCTACGAGCAGTACTTC.

In this sample, this clone turned up once. Other DNA variants within this sample encode the same CDR3. The rearrangement joins TRBV10-1 to TRBJ2-7, with D possibly being TRBD1 (6 bases). Trimming took 0 bases from V and 0 from J, leaving 6 bases between them. CDR1 is WNHNN, CDR2 SYGVQD, per germline (reference sequence). The CDR3 spans 14 residues. The CDR3 coding sequence is TGCGCCAGCAGTGAGTCCAGGGGCTCCTACGAGCAGTACTTC. Translated: CASSESRGSYEQYF.

This clone showed up just once. The V call is TRBV5-1, the J call TRBJ2-5, with 15 bases lining up with TRBD2. Germline trimming cut 4 bases from V and 5 bases from J; bases unmatched to any gene: 6. Germline V CDR1 and CDR2: SGHRS, YFSETQ. The CDR3 has 16 amino acids. CDR3 sequence: CASSTGLAGGAETQYF. In DNA, the CDR3 is TGCGCCAGCAGCACGGGACTAGCGGGAGGAGCCGAGACCCAGTACTTC.

The chain recombines TRBV28 with TRBJ1-5; D remains unclear. V lost 6 bases to trimming and J lost 4 bases, with 19 bases between them. This CDR3 is 16 amino acids long. Per the germline V gene, CDR1 is MDHEN and CDR2 is SYDVKM. The CDR3 here is CASSPATGRGNQPQHF. CDR3 in DNA: TGTGCCAGCAGCCCCGCCACGGGCAGAGGGAATCAGCCCCAGCATTTT.

CDR3 coding DNA: TGTGCCAGCAGTTCCTTCAGGGGGGCATATAACTATGGCTACACCTTC. Translated: CASSSFRGAYNYGYTF. This sequence joins TRBV7-2 and TRBJ1-2; 7 positions match TRBD1. Unmatched junction bases numbered 11, after V lost 6 bases and J lost 1 base. The CDR3 is 16 residues long. Germline assignment: CDR1 SGHTA and CDR2 FQGNSA.

The genes are TRBV7-9 and TRBJ2-1; D is perhaps TRBD2 (5 bases). The CDR3 runs 16 residues. The germline V and J ends were trimmed by 5 bases and 2 bases, with 16 bases remaining between them. Looked up from germline, CDR1 is SEHNR and CDR2 is FQNEAQ (reference sequence). CDR3 in DNA: TGTGCCAGCAGCCCCAAACGAGCGGAGCCCTACAATGAGCAGTTCTTC. Residues: CASSPKRAEPYNEQFF.

This clone was counted many times. The sample holds other DNA sequences that translate to the same CDR3. The chain joins TRBV27 to TRBJ1-4; D unresolved. V lost 2 bases and J 7 bases, leaving 8 bases between the germline ends. The CDR3 runs to 13 residues. Germline-derived CDR1 and CDR2 are MNHEY and SMNVEV (reference sequence). The CDR3 sequence: CASSLQGSEKLFF. The CDR3 DNA is TGTGCCAGCAGTTTACAAGGGAGTGAAAAACTGTTTTTT.

This clone occurred a few times. This sequence joins TRBV5-1 and TRBJ2-4; D uncertain. CDR3 size: 14 residues. The V gene's germline CDR1 is SGHRS and CDR2 YFSETQ. Trimming removed 0 bases at V and 6 bases at J, with 10 bases between. The CDR3 nucleotides are TGCGCCAGCAGCTTGGGATCCAGCCCAAACATTCAGTACTTC. The encoded protein is CASSLGSSPNIQYF.

The CDR3 DNA sequence: TGTGCCAGCAGTTCCCGGGACGACGAGCAGTACTTC. Its translation is CASSSRDDEQYF. The V and J genes are TRBV28 and TRBJ2-7; either TRBD1 or TRBD2 may fit D (5 bases each). The CDR3 has 12 amino acids. Trimming shortened V by 4 bases and J by 5 bases, and 9 bases separated the two germline ends. Germline V gives CDR1 MDHEN, CDR2 SYDVKM.